The entry below describes one T cell receptor (beta chain). This specimen comes from a study of shared clonotypes between healthy human individuals. The germline gives CDR1 SNHLY, CDR2 FYNNEI. CDR3 size: 17 residues. The junction had 8 bases not matched to a gene; V was cut back by 6 bases and J by 0 bases. TCRdb's copy holds only in-frame clones and misses some; the assay was immunoSEQ multiplex PCR. Here the sample spans more than 450,000 clones, less than 85% being singletons. Input material: PBMCs. This TCR was recovered from a woman in her 40s in good health. Some clones in this sample may be carry-over from other donors' samples. The V gene is TRBV2, the J gene TRBJ2-6; TRBD1 matches at 7 bases. Here the CDR3 DNA reads TGTGCCAGCAGGCAAGACAGGGTGCTCTCTGGGGCCAACGTCCTGACTTTC. Translated: CASRQDRVLSGANVLTF.